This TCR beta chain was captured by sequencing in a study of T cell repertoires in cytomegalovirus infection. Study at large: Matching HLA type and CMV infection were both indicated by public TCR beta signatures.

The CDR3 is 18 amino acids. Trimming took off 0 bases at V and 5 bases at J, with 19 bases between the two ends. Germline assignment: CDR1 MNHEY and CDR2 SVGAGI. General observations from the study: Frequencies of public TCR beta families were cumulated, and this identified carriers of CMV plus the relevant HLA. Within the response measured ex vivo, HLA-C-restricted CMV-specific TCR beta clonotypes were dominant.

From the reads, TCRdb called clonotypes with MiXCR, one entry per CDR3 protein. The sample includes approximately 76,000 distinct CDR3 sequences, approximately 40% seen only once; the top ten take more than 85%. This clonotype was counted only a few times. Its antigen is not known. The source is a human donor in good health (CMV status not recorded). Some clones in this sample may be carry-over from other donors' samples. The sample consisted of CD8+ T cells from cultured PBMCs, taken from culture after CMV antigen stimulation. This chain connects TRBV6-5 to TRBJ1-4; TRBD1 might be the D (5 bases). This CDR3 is CASSYSSSGRRLNEKLFF. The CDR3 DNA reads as TGTGCCAGCAGTTACTCGAGTTCAGGGAGAAGACTAAATGAAAAACTGTTTTTT.